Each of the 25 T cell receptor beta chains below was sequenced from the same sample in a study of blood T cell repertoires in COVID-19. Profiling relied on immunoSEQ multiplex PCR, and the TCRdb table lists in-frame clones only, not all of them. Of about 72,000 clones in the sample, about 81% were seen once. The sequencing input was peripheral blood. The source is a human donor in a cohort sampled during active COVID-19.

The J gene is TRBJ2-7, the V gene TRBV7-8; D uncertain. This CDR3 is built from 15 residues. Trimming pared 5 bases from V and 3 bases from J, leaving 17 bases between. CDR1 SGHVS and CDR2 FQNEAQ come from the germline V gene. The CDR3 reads CASSPRVQAFYEQYF. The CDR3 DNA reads TGTGCCAGCAGCCCCCGCGTCCAGGCCTTCTACGAGCAGTACTTC.

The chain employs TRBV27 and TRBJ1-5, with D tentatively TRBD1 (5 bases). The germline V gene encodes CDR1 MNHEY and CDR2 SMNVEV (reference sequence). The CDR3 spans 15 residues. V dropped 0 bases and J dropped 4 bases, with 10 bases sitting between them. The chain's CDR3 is CASSLSPTANQPQHF. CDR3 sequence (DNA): TGTGCCAGCAGTTTATCCCCGACAGCAAATCAGCCCCAGCATTTT.

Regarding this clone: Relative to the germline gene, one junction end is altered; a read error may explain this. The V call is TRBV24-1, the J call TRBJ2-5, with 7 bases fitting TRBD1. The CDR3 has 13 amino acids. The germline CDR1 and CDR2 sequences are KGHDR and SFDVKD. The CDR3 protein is CATSDPGTENQYF. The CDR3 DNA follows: TGTGCCACCAGTGACCCCGGGACAGAGAACCAGTACTTC.

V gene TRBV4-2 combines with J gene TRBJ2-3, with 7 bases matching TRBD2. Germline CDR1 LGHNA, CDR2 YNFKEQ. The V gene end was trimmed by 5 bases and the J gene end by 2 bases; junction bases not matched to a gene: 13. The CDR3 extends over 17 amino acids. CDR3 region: CASSYSPSGYDTDTQYF. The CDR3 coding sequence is TGTGCCAGCAGCTATTCCCCTAGCGGTTACGACACAGATACGCAGTATTTT.

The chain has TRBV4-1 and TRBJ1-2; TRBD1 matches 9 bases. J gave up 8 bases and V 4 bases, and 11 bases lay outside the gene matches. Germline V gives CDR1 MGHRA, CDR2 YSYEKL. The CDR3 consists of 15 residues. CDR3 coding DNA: TGCGCCAGCAGCCGCGGACAGGGGCCTTATCAGGGCTACACCTTC. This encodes CASSRGQGPYQGYTF.

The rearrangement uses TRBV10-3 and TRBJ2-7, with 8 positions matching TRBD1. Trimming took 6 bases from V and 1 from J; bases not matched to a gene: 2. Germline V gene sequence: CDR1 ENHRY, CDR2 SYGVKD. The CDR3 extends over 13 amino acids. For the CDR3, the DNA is TGTGCCATCAGGGGGACAGGATCCTACGAGCAGTACTTC. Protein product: CAIRGTGSYEQYF.

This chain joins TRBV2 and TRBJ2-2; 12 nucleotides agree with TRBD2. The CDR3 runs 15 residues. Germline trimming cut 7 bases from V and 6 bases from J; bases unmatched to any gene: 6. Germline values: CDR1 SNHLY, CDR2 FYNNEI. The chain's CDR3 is CASISSGGASGELFF. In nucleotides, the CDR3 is TGTGCCAGCATCTCTAGCGGGGGGGCGTCCGGGGAGCTGTTTTTT.

CDR3 bases: TGTGCCAGCAGCAGACTAGCTAATTCGGGAGAGCAGTACTTC. This sequence encodes CASSRLANSGEQYF. The chain carries TRBV9 and TRBJ2-7; 7 bases match TRBD2. This CDR3 is 14 amino acids long. The ends lost 4 bases at V and 7 bases at J; junction bases unmatched: 11. Germline CDR1 SGDLS, CDR2 YYNGEE.

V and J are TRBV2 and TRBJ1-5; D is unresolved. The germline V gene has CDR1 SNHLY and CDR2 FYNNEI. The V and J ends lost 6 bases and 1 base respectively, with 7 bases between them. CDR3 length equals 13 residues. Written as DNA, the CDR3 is TGTGCCAGCAGAGCGAGGAGCAATCAGCCCCAGCATTTT. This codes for CASRARSNQPQHF.

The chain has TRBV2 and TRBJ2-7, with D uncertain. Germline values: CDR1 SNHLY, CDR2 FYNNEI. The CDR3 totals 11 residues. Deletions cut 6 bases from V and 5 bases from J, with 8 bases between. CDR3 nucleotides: TGTGCCAGCAGCGTTCGGGACGAGCAGTACTTC. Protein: CASSVRDEQYF.

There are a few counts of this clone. CDR3 in DNA: TGTGCCAGTAGTATTACGGGACTCTATGGCTACACCTTC. Translation gives CASSITGLYGYTF. This chain links TRBV19 with TRBJ1-2; weak D call: TRBD1 (5 bases). The CDR3 is 13 amino acids. Germline V gene lookup returns CDR1 LNHDA and CDR2 SQIVND (reference sequence). Trimming took off 3 bases at V and 4 bases at J, with 9 bases between the two ends.

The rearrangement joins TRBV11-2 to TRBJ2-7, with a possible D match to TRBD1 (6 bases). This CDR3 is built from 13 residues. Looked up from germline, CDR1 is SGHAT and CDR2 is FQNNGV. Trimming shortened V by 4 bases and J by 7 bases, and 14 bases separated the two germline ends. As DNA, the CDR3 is TGTGCCAGCAGCTATATCCGGGACATGGAGCAGTACTTC. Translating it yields CASSYIRDMEQYF.

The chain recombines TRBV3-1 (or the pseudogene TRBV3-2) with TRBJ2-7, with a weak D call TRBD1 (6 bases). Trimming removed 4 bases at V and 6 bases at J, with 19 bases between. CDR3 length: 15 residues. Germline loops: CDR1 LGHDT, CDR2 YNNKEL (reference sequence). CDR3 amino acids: CASSPLYQGSGEQYF. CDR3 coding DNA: TGTGCCAGCAGCCCTTTGTACCAGGGGTCGGGCGAGCAGTACTTC.

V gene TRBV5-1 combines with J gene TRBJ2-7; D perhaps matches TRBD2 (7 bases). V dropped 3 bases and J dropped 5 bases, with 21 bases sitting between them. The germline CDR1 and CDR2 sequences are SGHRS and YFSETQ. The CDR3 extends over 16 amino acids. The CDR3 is CASSSVGGGVVNEQYF. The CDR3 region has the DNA TGCGCCAGCAGCTCCGTTGGAGGGGGGGTTGTCAACGAGCAGTACTTC.

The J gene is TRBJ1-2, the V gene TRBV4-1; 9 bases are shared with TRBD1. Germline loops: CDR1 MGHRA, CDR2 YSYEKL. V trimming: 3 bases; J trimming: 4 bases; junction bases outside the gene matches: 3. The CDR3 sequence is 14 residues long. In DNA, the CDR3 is TGCGCCAGCAGCCACGGGACAGGGCCCTATGGCTACACCTTC. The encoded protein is CASSHGTGPYGYTF.

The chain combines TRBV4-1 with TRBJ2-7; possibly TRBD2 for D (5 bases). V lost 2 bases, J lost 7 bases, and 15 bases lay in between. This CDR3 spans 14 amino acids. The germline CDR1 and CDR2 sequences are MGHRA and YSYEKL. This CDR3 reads CASSQNGVVLEQYF. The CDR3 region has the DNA TGCGCCAGCAGCCAAAACGGGGTTGTGTTGGAGCAGTACTTC.

CDR3 DNA sequence: TGTGCCAGCTTCCGGAGCTCCTATAATTCACCCCTCCACTTT. Translating gives CASFRSSYNSPLHF. The rearrangement links TRBV6-5 to TRBJ1-6; D remains ambiguous. The CDR3 spans 14 residues. The germline CDR1 and CDR2 sequences are MNHEY and SVGAGI. The germline V and J ends were trimmed by 8 bases and 0 bases, with 8 bases remaining between them.

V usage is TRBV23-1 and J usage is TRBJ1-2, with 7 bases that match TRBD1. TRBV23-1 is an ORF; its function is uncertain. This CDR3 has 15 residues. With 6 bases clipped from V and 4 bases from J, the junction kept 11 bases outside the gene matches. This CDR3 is CASSRTSGTAYGYTF. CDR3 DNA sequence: TGCGCCAGCAGCCGGACGTCCGGGACAGCCTATGGCTACACCTTC.

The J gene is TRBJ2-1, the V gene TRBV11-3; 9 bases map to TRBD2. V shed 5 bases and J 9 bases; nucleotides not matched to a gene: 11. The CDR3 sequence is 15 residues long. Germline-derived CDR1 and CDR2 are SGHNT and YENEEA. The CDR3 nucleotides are TGTGCCAGCAGCCCTATTGGGACTAGCATGTCTGAGCAGTTCTTC. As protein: CASSPIGTSMSEQFF.

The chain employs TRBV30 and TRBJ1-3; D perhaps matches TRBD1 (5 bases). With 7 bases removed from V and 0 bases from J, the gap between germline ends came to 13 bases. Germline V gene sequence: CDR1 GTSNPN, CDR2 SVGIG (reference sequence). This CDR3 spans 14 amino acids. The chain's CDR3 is CASKGADSGNTIYF. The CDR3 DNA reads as TGTGCCTCGAAAGGGGCAGACTCTGGAAACACCATATATTTT.

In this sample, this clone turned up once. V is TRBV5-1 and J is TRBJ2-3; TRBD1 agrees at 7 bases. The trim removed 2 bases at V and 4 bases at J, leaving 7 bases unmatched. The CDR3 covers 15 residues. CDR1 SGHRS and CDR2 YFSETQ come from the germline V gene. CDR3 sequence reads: CASSFSTGLADTQYF. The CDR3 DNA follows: TGCGCCAGCAGCTTCTCGACAGGGCTGGCAGATACGCAGTATTTT.

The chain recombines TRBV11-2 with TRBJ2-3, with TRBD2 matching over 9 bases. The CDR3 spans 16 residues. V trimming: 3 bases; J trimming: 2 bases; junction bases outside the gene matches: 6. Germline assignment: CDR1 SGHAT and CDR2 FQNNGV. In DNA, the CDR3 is TGTGCCAGCAGCTTGTTAGCGGGGGCACCCACAGATACGCAGTATTTT. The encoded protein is CASSLLAGAPTDTQYF.

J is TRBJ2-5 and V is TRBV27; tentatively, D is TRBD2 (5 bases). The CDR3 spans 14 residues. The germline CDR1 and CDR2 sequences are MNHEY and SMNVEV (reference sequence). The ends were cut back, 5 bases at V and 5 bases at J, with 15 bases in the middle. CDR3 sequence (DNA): TGTGCCAGCAGTCCGACAACTAGAGGCGAGACCCAGTACTTC. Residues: CASSPTTRGETQYF.

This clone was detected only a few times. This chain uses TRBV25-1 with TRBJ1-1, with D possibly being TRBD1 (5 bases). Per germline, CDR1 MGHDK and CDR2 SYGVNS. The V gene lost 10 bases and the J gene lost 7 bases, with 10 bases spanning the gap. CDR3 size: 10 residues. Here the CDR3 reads CAIRGVEAFF. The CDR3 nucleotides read TGTGCCATCCGGGGGGTTGAAGCTTTCTTT.

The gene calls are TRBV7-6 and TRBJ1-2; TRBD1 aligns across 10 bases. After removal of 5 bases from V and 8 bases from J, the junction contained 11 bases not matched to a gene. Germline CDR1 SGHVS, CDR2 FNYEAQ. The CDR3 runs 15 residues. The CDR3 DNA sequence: TGTGCCAGCAGCGCCAACCCCGGGACAGGGGACGGCTACACCTTC. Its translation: CASSANPGTGDGYTF.